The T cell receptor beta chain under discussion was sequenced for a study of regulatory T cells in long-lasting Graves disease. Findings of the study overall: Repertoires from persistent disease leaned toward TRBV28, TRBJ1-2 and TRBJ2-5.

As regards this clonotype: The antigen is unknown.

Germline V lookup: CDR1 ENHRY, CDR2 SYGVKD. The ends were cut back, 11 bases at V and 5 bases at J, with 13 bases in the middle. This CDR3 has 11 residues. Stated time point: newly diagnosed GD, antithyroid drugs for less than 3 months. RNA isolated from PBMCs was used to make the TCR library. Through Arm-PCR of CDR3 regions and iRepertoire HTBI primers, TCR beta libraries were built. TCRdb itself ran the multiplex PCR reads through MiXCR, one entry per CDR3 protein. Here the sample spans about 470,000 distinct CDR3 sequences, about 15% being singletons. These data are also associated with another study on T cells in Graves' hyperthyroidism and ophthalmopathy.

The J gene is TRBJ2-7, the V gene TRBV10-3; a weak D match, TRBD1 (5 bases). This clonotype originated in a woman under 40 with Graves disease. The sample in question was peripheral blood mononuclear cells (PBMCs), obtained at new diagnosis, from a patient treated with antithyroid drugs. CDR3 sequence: CAAGSRDEQYF. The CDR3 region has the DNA TGTGCCGCCGGAAGCAGGGACGAGCAGTACTTC.